These T cell receptor beta chains were read from a single sample in a study of blood T cell repertoires in COVID-19. Profiling relied on immunoSEQ multiplex PCR, and the TCRdb table lists in-frame clones only, not all of them. The sample holds approximately 50,000 clones; about 85% are singletons and the top ten take roughly 10%. The sample consisted of peripheral blood. The receptor source for this set is a human donor in a cohort sampled during active COVID-19. The CDR3 runs from the conserved cysteine through the conserved F or W.

CDR3	V
CASSAGQGGTEAFF	TRBV5-1
CASSPARDISTDTQYF	TRBV21-1
CASSPNPGLAGHNEQFF	TRBV28
CASSLRLAGGGEQYF	TRBV3-1/TRBV3-2
CASSGEVQGNYGYTF	TRBV28
CASSLLPVSTEAFF	TRBV5-1
CASSLPAGDSYNEQFF	TRBV28
CATSDPTSGSYEQYF	TRBV24-1
CASSSFGQLYNEQFF	TRBV28
CASSADGNQPQHF	TRBV10-1
CASSTTGGNQPQHF	TRBV19
CASSPGTGVRQPQHF	TRBV2
CASSLTGRVSTDTQYF	TRBV5-1
CSVGGLNTGELFF	TRBV29-1
CASSLAGGRFVGEQFF	TRBV11-1
CSVPSGTGVSGANVLTF	TRBV29-1
CASGDRGPVDEQYF	TRBV27
CASSSGQGVRETQYF	TRBV19
CASSLIGTGGWGELFF	TRBV27
CASSQGSGNQPQHF	TRBV2
CASSSAGGSSEAFF	TRBV21-1
CASSLDSGEWETQYF	TRBV7-2
CASSPRPTTSGRVDEQFF	TRBV9
CASSPVSGTDTQYF	TRBV18
CASGLAGRGELFF	TRBV2
CASSGLAGESYEQFF	TRBV2
CASSSWGQGGETQYF	TRBV5-1
CSVTSGRAGRYNEQFF	TRBV29-1
CASYTRGPIRLEETQYF	TRBV14
CASSPLRSAPGPQHF	TRBV4-1
CASIKTQKETQYF	TRBV6-5
CASSGQGANYGELFF	TRBV2
CASSQTSGGYEQYF	TRBV4-1
CASSVGASTDTQYF	TRBV9
CATSDRGQGAYEQYF	TRBV24-1
CASSQDLAGYYEQYF	TRBV4-3
CASSLDRVNEKLFF	TRBV11-2
CASSIAGSETGFYEQYF	TRBV19
CASSLGRGDTEAFF	TRBV5-5
CASSTRAGGTPEAFF	TRBV19
CASRVDRATNTEAFF	TRBV2
CASSYEWDSLSYEQYF	TRBV6-5
CAISETGRDTEAFF	TRBV10-3